This T cell receptor beta chain came from a study of response to subunit inactivated influenza vaccine. This clonotype was detected a few times. As yet, its antigen is unknown. Study-wide points: Few new T cells, the authors suggested, are recruited by each seasonal influenza vaccination.

The V gene end was trimmed by 6 bases and the J gene end by 4 bases; junction bases not matched to a gene: 8. The CDR3 consists of 16 residues. Germline V gene lookup returns CDR1 MNHNS and CDR2 SASEGT. Using its own MiXCR run on the RT-PCR reads, TCRdb lists one record per CDR3 protein. The sample lists around 650,000 distinct CDR3 sequences, roughly 14% seen once, with 11% in the top ten. The chain couples TRBV6-1 to TRBJ2-2; 10 bases match TRBD1. The material was PBMCs from blood, obtained 11 to 12 days after vaccination. The TCR originated in a man between 45 and 60 years old who received an inactivated influenza vaccine. The DNA of the CDR3 is TGTGCCAGCAGACTGGGACAGGGGAGAAGCACCGGGGAGCTGTTTTTT. Residues: CASRLGQGRSTGELFF.